Sequencing of this T cell receptor (beta chain) was carried out in a study of T cell responses to AZD1222 COVID-19 vaccine. Looking at the study overall: Second doses at about 4 or about 12 weeks were pooled.

Study-level findings and limits: Only a handful of AZD1222 recipients, six or seven in all, had baseline seropositivity. After two AZD1222 doses, spike-specific TCR breadth and depth rose versus day 0.

Concerning this clone itself: Antigen: not known.

This CDR3 region has 13 residues. Germline V gene sequence: CDR1 MNHEY, CDR2 SMNVEV (reference sequence). Trimming stripped 3 bases from V and 2 bases from J, with 7 bases between. Repertoires were generated with immunoSEQ multiplex PCR, while TCRdb's copy carries only in-frame clones and drops some. The sample has 100,000 to 150,000 clones; over 75% are singletons. This clonotype originated in an adult in good health. The starting material was peripheral blood, obtained on day 0 of AZD1222 vaccination. This chain links TRBV27 with TRBJ1-2; D is uncertain. This CDR3 reads CASSLGDNYGYTF. The CDR3 nucleotides read TGTGCCAGCAGTTTGGGCGACAACTATGGCTACACCTTC.